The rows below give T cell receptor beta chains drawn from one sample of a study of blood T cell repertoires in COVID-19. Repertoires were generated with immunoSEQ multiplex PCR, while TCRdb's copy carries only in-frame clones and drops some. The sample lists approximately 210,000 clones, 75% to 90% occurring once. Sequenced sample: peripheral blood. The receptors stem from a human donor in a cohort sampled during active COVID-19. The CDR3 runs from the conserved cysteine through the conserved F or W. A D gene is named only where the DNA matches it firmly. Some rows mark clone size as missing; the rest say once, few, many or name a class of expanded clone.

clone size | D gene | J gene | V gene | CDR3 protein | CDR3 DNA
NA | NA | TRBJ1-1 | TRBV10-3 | CAISGQNTEAFF | TGTGCCATCAGTGGACAGAACACTGAAGCTTTCTTT
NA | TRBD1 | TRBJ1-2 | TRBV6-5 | CASSYASTGDYGYTF | TGTGCCAGCAGTTACGCGTCGACAGGGGACTATGGCTACACCTTC
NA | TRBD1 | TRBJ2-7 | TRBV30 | CAWSVYGTGVSYEQYF | TGTGCCTGGAGCGTCTATGGGACAGGTGTCTCCTACGAGCAGTACTTC
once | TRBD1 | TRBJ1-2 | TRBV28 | CASQTGSGYTF | TGTGCCAGTCAGACAGGGAGCGGCTACACCTTC
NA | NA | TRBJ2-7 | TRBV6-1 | CASSEGGGGYEQYF | TGTGCCAGCAGTGAAGGAGGGGGTGGCTACGAGCAGTACTTC
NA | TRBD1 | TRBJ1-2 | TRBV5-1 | CASSLGTGDYGYTF | TGCGCCAGCAGCTTGGGGACAGGGGACTATGGCTACACCTTC
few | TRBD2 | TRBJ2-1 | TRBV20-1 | CSASGLAGLLSYNEQFF | TGCAGTGCTAGTGGACTAGCGGGACTTCTCTCCTACAATGAGCAGTTCTTC
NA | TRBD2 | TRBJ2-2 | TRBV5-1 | CASSSGLAEVTGELFF | TGCGCCAGCAGCTCCGGACTAGCGGAGGTCACCGGGGAGCTGTTTTTT
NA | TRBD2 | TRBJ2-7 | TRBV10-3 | CAISPSLAAYEQYF | TGTGCCATCAGCCCTTCGCTAGCGGCCTACGAGCAGTACTTC
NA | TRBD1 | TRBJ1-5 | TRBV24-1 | CATSDSGQGNNQPQHF | TGTGCCACCAGTGATTCGGGACAGGGGAACAATCAGCCCCAGCATTTT
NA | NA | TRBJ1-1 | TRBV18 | CASSPPLGNTEAFF | TGTGCCAGCTCCCCACCCCTAGGGAACACTGAAGCTTTCTTT
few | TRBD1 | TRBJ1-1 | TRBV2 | CASSAQGAGTEAFF | TGTGCCAGCAGTGCACAGGGGGCTGGGACTGAAGCTTTCTTT
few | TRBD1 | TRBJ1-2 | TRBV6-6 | CASSRDSYGYTF | TGTGCCAGCAGTCGGGACAGCTATGGCTACACCTTC
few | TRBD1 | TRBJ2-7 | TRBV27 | CASSSTGGAYEQYF | TGTGCCAGCAGTTCAACAGGGGGCGCCTACGAGCAGTACTTC
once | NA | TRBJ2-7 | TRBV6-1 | CASSDTGSSYEQYF | TGTGCCAGCAGTGACACGGGTAGCTCCTACGAGCAGTACTTC
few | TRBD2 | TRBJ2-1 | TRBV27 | CASSLSGRGTYNEQFF | TGTGCCAGCAGCCTGAGCGGGAGGGGAACCTACAATGAGCAGTTCTTC
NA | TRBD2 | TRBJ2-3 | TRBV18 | CASSSAGLGPDTQYF | TGTGCCAGCTCGTCGGCCGGACTAGGGCCAGATACGCAGTATTTT
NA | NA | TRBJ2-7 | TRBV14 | CASSQEPPDEQYF | TGTGCCAGCAGCCAAGAACCCCCGGACGAGCAGTACTTC
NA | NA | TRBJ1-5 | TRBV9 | CASSRTDSNQPQHF | TGTGCCAGCAGTCGTACAGATAGCAATCAGCCCCAGCATTTT
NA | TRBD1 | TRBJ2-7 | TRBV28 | CASSLNRGVNEQYF | TGTGCCAGCAGTTTAAACAGGGGCGTCAACGAGCAGTACTTC
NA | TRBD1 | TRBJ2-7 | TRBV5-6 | CASSRRTGDHEQYF | TGTGCCAGCAGCCGGAGGACAGGGGACCACGAGCAGTACTTC
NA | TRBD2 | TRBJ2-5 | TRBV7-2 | CASSWGGSTRETQYF | TGTGCCAGCAGTTGGGGGGGATCTACGAGAGAGACCCAGTACTTC
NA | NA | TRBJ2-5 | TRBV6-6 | CASSYLQTQETQYF | TGTGCCAGCAGTTACTTGCAGACACAAGAGACCCAGTACTTC
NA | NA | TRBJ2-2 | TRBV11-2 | CASTDRAVTGELFF | TGTGCCAGCACAGACCGCGCGGTCACCGGGGAGCTGTTTTTT
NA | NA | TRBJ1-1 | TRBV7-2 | CASSTPWGGRAFF | TGTGCCAGCAGCACCCCCTGGGGGGGACGAGCTTTCTTT
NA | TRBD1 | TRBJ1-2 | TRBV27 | CASGDRGGYGYTF | TGTGCCAGCGGGGACAGGGGAGGCTATGGCTACACCTTC
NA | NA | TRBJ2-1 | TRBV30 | CAWSASDSLNEQFF | TGTGCCTGGAGCGCCTCGGACAGTCTAAATGAGCAGTTCTTC
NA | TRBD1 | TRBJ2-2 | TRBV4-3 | CASSQGSQGVRAGELFF | TGCGCCAGCAGCCAGGGATCCCAGGGGGTGAGGGCCGGGGAGCTGTTTTTT
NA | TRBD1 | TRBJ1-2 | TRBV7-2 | CASSLERFLSRGRMGGYTF | TGTGCCAGCAGCTTAGAAAGGTTTTTAAGCAGGGGGCGAATGGGTGGCTACACCTTC
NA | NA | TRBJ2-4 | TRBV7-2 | CASSSGQSQYF | TGTGCCAGCAGCTCAGGACAGAGTCAGTACTTC
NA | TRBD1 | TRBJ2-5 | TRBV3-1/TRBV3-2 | CASSPFDRGSRETQYF | TGTGCCAGCAGTCCATTCGACAGGGGAAGTCGGGAGACCCAGTACTTC
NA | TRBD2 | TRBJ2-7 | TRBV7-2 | CASRGEGLAGKSYEQYF | TGTGCCAGCAGGGGTGAGGGACTAGCGGGGAAGTCCTACGAGCAGTACTTC
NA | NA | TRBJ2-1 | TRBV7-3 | CASSLGLAYEQFF | TGTGCCAGCAGCTTAGGTCTAGCCTATGAGCAGTTCTTC
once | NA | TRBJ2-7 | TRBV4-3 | CASSQDYGVLRVYEQYF | TGCGCCAGCAGCCAGGATTACGGGGTGTTGAGAGTCTACGAGCAGTACTTC
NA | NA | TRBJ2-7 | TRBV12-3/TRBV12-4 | CASSMRTPPEQYF | TGTGCCAGCAGTATGCGGACACCTCCCGAGCAGTACTTC
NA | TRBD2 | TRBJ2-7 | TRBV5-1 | CASSLLAGGPSDEQYF | TGCGCCAGCAGCTTGCTAGCGGGAGGGCCAAGCGACGAGCAGTACTTC
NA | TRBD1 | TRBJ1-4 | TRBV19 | CASSYRGRVEKLFF | TGTGCCAGTAGTTACAGGGGGAGGGTTGAAAAACTGTTTTTT
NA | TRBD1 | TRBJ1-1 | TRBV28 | CASSLGGQVNTEAFF | TGTGCCAGCAGTTTAGGGGGACAGGTCAACACTGAAGCTTTCTTT
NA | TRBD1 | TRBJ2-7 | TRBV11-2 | CASSRGQGSLRGQYF | TGTGCCAGCAGCAGGGGACAGGGGTCCCTACGAGGGCAGTACTTC
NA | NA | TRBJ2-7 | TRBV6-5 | CASKRQSYEQYF | TGTGCCAGCAAGAGACAGTCCTACGAGCAGTACTTC
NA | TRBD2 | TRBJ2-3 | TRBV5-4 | CASSLTRSGRRDTQYF | TGTGCCAGCAGCTTGACAAGAAGCGGGAGAAGAGATACGCAGTATTTT
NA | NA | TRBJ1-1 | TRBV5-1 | CASSLERLNTEAFF | TGCGCCAGCAGCTTGGAACGGTTGAACACTGAAGCTTTCTTT
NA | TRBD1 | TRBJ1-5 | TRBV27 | CASSRWTGPEGNQPQHF | TGTGCCAGCAGCCGGTGGACAGGGCCCGAAGGCAATCAGCCCCAGCATTTT
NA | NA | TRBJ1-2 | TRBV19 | CASSRTINYGYTF | TGTGCCAGTTCTCGGACAATCAACTATGGCTACACCTTC
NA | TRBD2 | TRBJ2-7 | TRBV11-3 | CASSAGGAGDYEQYF | TGTGCCAGCTCCGCGGGGGGAGCGGGAGACTACGAGCAGTACTTC
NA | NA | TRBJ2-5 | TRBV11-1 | CASSLARGSQTQYF | TGTGCCAGCAGCTTAGCCCGAGGAAGTCAGACCCAGTACTTC
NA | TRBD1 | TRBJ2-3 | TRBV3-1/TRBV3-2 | CASSVTGTGGLDTQYF | TGTGCCAGCAGCGTAACCGGGACAGGGGGATTGGATACGCAGTATTTT
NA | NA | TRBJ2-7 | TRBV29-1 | CSVVHNSYEQYF | TGCAGCGTTGTGCACAATTCCTACGAGCAGTACTTC
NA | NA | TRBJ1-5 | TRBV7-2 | CASSSPFQPQHF | TGTGCCAGCAGCTCCCCCTTTCAGCCCCAGCATTTT
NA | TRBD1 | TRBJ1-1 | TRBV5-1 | CASSPNRGGNTEAFF | TGCGCCAGCAGCCCGAACAGGGGAGGAAACACTGAAGCTTTCTTT